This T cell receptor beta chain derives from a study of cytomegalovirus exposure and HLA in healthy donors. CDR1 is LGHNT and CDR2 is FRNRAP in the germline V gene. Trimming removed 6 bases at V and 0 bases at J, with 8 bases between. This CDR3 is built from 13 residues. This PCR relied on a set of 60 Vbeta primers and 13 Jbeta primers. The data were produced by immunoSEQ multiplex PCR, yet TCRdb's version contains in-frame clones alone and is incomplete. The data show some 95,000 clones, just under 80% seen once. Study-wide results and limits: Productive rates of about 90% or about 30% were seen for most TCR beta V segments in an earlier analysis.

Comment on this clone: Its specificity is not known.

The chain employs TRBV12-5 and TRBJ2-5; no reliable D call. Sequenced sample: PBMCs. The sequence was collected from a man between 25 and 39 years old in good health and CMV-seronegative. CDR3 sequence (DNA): TGTGCTAGTGGGGTGGGCTACCAAGAGACCCAGTACTTC. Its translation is CASGVGYQETQYF.